The present entry profiles one TCR beta chain with its context. The sample is drawn from a study of blood T cell repertoires in COVID-19. Whole-study context: In each case, the material was cDNA or gDNA derived from T cells, B-cell-depleted T cells, or PBMCs.

In the source study's methods: Reference gene primer amplification yielded estimated nucleated cell counts. The protocol was immunoSEQ multiplex PCR, while the TCRdb copy is restricted to in-frame clones and leaves out a portion. Clone size and the V and J calls come from that table; the DNA yielded D and trimming. Found here are a few hundred thousand clones, 91% of them singletons; the top ten hold approximately 2.6%. Enrolled during active infection, Seattle patients were then followed longitudinally. Germline V lookup: CDR1 SGHVS, CDR2 FQNEAQ. With 1 base removed from V and 1 base from J, the gap between germline ends came to 11 bases. The CDR3 spans 15 residues.

The V and J genes are TRBV7-8 and TRBJ2-7; D remains unclear. This TCR was recovered from a person aged 18 to 29 with COVID-19, enrolled during active disease. Sequencing was performed on peripheral blood. For the CDR3, the DNA is TGTGCCAGCAGCTTAGATCCAGGCCAATCCTACGAGCAGTACTTC. This encodes CASSLDPGQSYEQYF.